A selection of T cell receptor beta chains follows, all from one sample in a study of cytomegalovirus exposure and HLA in healthy donors. Sequencing used immunoSEQ multiplex PCR; TCRdb keeps in-frame clones, though not all of them. The sample consists of about 130,000 clones, about 87% of them appearing once. Sequencing was done on a sample of PBMCs. These receptors were obtained from a woman aged 25-40 years in good health and CMV-seropositive. The CDR3 runs from the conserved cysteine through the conserved F or W.

v_gene | CDR3aa
TRBV19 | CASSGTGRWTEAFF
TRBV2 | CASSGEAGGPDTQYF
TRBV28 | CASSLAGGYEQYF
TRBV5-4 | CASSKDRNTGELFF
TRBV5-6 | CASRLVSTDTQYF
TRBV6-1 | CASSVGLADYNEQFF
TRBV2 | CASNSRVRTEAFF
TRBV5-6 | CASSSGQGPHYEQYF
TRBV4-1 | CASSQETGTGGNSPLHF
TRBV4-1 | CASSPSAASYEQYF
TRBV5-1 | CASSLVRGRLTDTQYF